A selection of T cell receptor beta chains follows, all from one sample in a study of sequential checkpoint blockade in melanoma. The repertoire was sequenced with immunoSEQ multiplex PCR; TCRdb's copy has only in-frame clones and lacks some. Of fewer than 25,000 clones in the sample, 75% to 90% were seen once. Material: CD8+ T cells sorted from blood (inferred from file names), obtained from a patient given nivolumab and ipilimumab in sequence. The receptors were gathered from a human donor with melanoma. The CDR3 runs from the conserved cysteine through the conserved F or W. Fields, in order: D gene, clone size, J gene, V gene, CDR3 protein, CDR3 DNA. D genes are given only for firm matches. Expanded clones are given a class, and other clones once, few, many or no size at all.

D gene: TRBD2
clone size: -
J gene: TRBJ2-1
V gene: TRBV5-1
CDR3 protein: CASSTQREVWNEQFF
CDR3 DNA: TGCGCCAGCAGCACCCAGCGGGAGGTTTGGAATGAGCAGTTCTTC

D gene: TRBD1
clone size: few
J gene: TRBJ1-4
V gene: TRBV5-6
CDR3 protein: CASSFSTGVNEKLFF
CDR3 DNA: TGTGCCAGCAGCTTTAGTACAGGGGTAAATGAAAAACTGTTTTTT

D gene: TRBD2
clone size: few
J gene: TRBJ2-3
V gene: TRBV25-1
CDR3 protein: CASSEYILGGGADTQYF
CDR3 DNA: TGTGCCAGCAGTGAATATATTCTTGGTGGGGGGGCAGATACGCAGTATTTT

D gene: -
clone size: -
J gene: TRBJ1-5
V gene: TRBV7-6
CDR3 protein: CASSPGPRGNQPQHF
CDR3 DNA: TGTGCCAGCAGCCCGGGACCTAGGGGGAATCAGCCCCAGCATTTT

D gene: TRBD2
clone size: -
J gene: TRBJ2-7
V gene: TRBV27
CDR3 protein: CASSDLAESSYEQYF
CDR3 DNA: TGTGCCAGCAGCGATCTAGCGGAGAGCTCCTACGAGCAGTACTTC

D gene: -
clone size: -
J gene: TRBJ2-7
V gene: TRBV4-3
CDR3 protein: CASSQDLGDPTQQYF
CDR3 DNA: TGCGCCAGCAGCCAAGATCTAGGAGACCCTACGCAGCAGTACTTC

D gene: -
clone size: -
J gene: TRBJ2-7
V gene: TRBV5-4
CDR3 protein: CASIRRPRRDEQYF
CDR3 DNA: TGTGCCAGCATCCGAAGACCTAGGAGGGACGAGCAGTACTTC

D gene: TRBD2
clone size: -
J gene: TRBJ2-7
V gene: TRBV10-3
CDR3 protein: CAISETSLAGSYEQYF
CDR3 DNA: TGTGCCATCAGTGAGACCTCACTAGCGGGATCCTACGAGCAGTACTTC

D gene: -
clone size: -
J gene: TRBJ1-1
V gene: TRBV14
CDR3 protein: CASSQGGIEAFF
CDR3 DNA: TGTGCCAGCAGCCAAGGGGGCATTGAAGCTTTCTTT

D gene: -
clone size: -
J gene: TRBJ1-2
V gene: TRBV19
CDR3 protein: CASSPQASPYGYTF
CDR3 DNA: TGTGCCAGTAGCCCACAGGCGTCCCCCTATGGCTACACCTTC

D gene: -
clone size: -
J gene: TRBJ1-1
V gene: TRBV5-1
CDR3 protein: CASSPFGIAMNTEAFF
CDR3 DNA: TGCGCCAGCAGCCCATTCGGTATAGCAATGAACACTGAAGCTTTCTTT

D gene: TRBD2
clone size: -
J gene: TRBJ2-1
V gene: TRBV7-7
CDR3 protein: CASSLSPGLASHEQFF
CDR3 DNA: TGTGCTAGCAGCTTGTCCCCGGGACTAGCTTCCCATGAGCAGTTCTTC

D gene: TRBD2
clone size: -
J gene: TRBJ2-3
V gene: TRBV18
CDR3 protein: CASSPEGEGTQYF
CDR3 DNA: TGTGCCAGCTCACCAGAAGGGGAGGGTACGCAGTATTTT

D gene: -
clone size: -
J gene: TRBJ1-3
V gene: TRBV4-2
CDR3 protein: CASSQFIGRAAGNTIYF
CDR3 DNA: TGTGCCAGCAGCCAATTTATTGGCAGGGCGGCTGGAAACACCATATATTTT

D gene: -
clone size: -
J gene: TRBJ2-6
V gene: TRBV7-8
CDR3 protein: CAQGTGDSIYSGANVLTF
CDR3 DNA: TGTGCCCAGGGGACGGGGGACAGCATATACTCTGGGGCCAACGTCCTGACTTTC

D gene: TRBD2
clone size: once
J gene: TRBJ2-7
V gene: TRBV7-9
CDR3 protein: CASSSDQGGWSFEQYF
CDR3 DNA: TGTGCCAGCAGCTCCGACCAGGGAGGGTGGAGTTTCGAGCAGTACTTC

D gene: TRBD1
clone size: -
J gene: TRBJ1-3
V gene: TRBV9
CDR3 protein: CASSPYAGQVSGNTIYF
CDR3 DNA: TGTGCCAGCAGCCCTTATGCAGGACAGGTCTCTGGAAACACCATATATTTT

D gene: TRBD1
clone size: -
J gene: TRBJ2-7
V gene: TRBV30
CDR3 protein: CAWSVVRDRGSYEQYF
CDR3 DNA: TGTGCCTGGAGTGTTGTTCGGGACAGGGGTTCATACGAGCAGTACTTC

D gene: -
clone size: -
J gene: TRBJ2-7
V gene: TRBV4-3
CDR3 protein: CASSQERAGDYEQYF
CDR3 DNA: TGCGCCAGCAGCCAAGAAAGAGCGGGCGACTACGAGCAGTACTTC

D gene: -
clone size: -
J gene: TRBJ2-7
V gene: TRBV12-5
CDR3 protein: CASGPSGDEQYF
CDR3 DNA: TGTGCTAGTGGCCCCTCAGGGGACGAGCAGTACTTC

D gene: -
clone size: -
J gene: TRBJ2-3
V gene: TRBV6-5
CDR3 protein: CASSHGTEADTQYF
CDR3 DNA: TGTGCCAGCAGCCACGGAACGGAGGCAGATACGCAGTATTTT

D gene: -
clone size: -
J gene: TRBJ2-3
V gene: TRBV6-1
CDR3 protein: CASSEGTTSTDTQYF
CDR3 DNA: TGTGCCAGCAGTGAAGGGACAACTAGCACAGATACGCAGTATTTT

D gene: TRBD1
clone size: -
J gene: TRBJ2-1
V gene: TRBV7-7
CDR3 protein: CASSRGQGSSDEQFF
CDR3 DNA: TGTGCTAGCAGCCGCGGACAGGGAAGTAGCGATGAGCAGTTCTTC

D gene: -
clone size: -
J gene: TRBJ1-2
V gene: TRBV5-1
CDR3 protein: CASSPSGPSYGYTF
CDR3 DNA: TGCGCCAGCAGCCCCTCAGGGCCCTCATATGGCTACACCTTC

D gene: TRBD2
clone size: -
J gene: TRBJ2-7
V gene: TRBV4-1
CDR3 protein: CASSQVALAATYEQYF
CDR3 DNA: TGCGCCAGCAGCCAAGTGGCTCTAGCGGCGACCTACGAGCAGTACTTC

D gene: -
clone size: large
J gene: TRBJ1-2
V gene: TRBV7-9
CDR3 protein: CASSFYNVGYTF
CDR3 DNA: TGTGCCAGCAGCTTTTACAACGTTGGCTACACCTTC

D gene: -
clone size: -
J gene: TRBJ1-3
V gene: TRBV28
CDR3 protein: CASSGAGLAGNTIYF
CDR3 DNA: TGTGCCAGCAGTGGGGCCGGGCTAGCTGGAAACACCATATATTTT

D gene: TRBD2
clone size: -
J gene: TRBJ2-7
V gene: TRBV6-5
CDR3 protein: CASSDSGKYEQYF
CDR3 DNA: TGTGCCAGCAGTGATAGCGGGAAATACGAGCAGTACTTC

D gene: TRBD1
clone size: -
J gene: TRBJ1-3
V gene: TRBV28
CDR3 protein: CASSDEGQPSSGNTIYF
CDR3 DNA: TGTGCCAGCAGTGATGAGGGACAGCCTAGCTCTGGAAACACCATATATTTT

D gene: TRBD1
clone size: -
J gene: TRBJ1-2
V gene: TRBV9
CDR3 protein: CASSELGTANYGYTF
CDR3 DNA: TGTGCCAGCAGTGAGTTAGGGACAGCAAACTATGGCTACACCTTC

D gene: TRBD2
clone size: medium-sized
J gene: TRBJ2-7
V gene: TRBV5-1
CDR3 protein: CASSFHSGGTYEQYF
CDR3 DNA: TGCGCCAGCAGCTTCCATAGCGGGGGAACCTACGAGCAGTACTTC

D gene: TRBD1
clone size: -
J gene: TRBJ2-7
V gene: TRBV11-2
CDR3 protein: CASSEGGFQSSSYEQYF
CDR3 DNA: TGTGCCAGCAGCGAAGGGGGCTTCCAGTCGAGCTCCTACGAGCAGTACTTC

D gene: -
clone size: -
J gene: TRBJ2-6
V gene: TRBV28
CDR3 protein: CASSFLFVSSGANVLTF
CDR3 DNA: TGTGCCAGCAGTTTTCTGTTCGTGAGCTCTGGGGCCAACGTCCTGACTTTC

D gene: -
clone size: -
J gene: TRBJ1-2
V gene: TRBV27
CDR3 protein: CASSTREGPIYGYTF
CDR3 DNA: TGTGCCAGCAGCACCCGAGAGGGCCCCATCTATGGCTACACCTTC

D gene: -
clone size: few
J gene: TRBJ1-3
V gene: TRBV2
CDR3 protein: CASSASRDTQNTIYF
CDR3 DNA: TGTGCCAGCAGTGCCTCTCGGGACACACAAAACACCATATATTTT

D gene: -
clone size: -
J gene: TRBJ1-4
V gene: TRBV28
CDR3 protein: CASSLTDTKLFF
CDR3 DNA: TGTGCCAGCAGTTTAACAGACACAAAACTGTTTTTT

D gene: TRBD1
clone size: once
J gene: TRBJ2-7
V gene: TRBV10-3
CDR3 protein: CAIAPGQGIHEQYF
CDR3 DNA: TGTGCCATCGCACCGGGACAGGGTATCCACGAGCAGTACTTC

D gene: -
clone size: -
J gene: TRBJ2-7
V gene: TRBV7-2
CDR3 protein: CASSLGRPAYEQYF
CDR3 DNA: TGTGCCAGCAGCTTGGGGAGGCCCGCCTACGAGCAGTACTTC

D gene: TRBD1
clone size: -
J gene: TRBJ2-3
V gene: TRBV15
CDR3 protein: CATSITGGLTDTQYF
CDR3 DNA: TGTGCCACCAGCATAACAGGGGGCCTCACAGATACGCAGTATTTT

D gene: -
clone size: -
J gene: TRBJ2-1
V gene: TRBV27
CDR3 protein: CASRSTGWEQFF
CDR3 DNA: TGTGCCAGCAGATCGACTGGGTGGGAGCAGTTCTTC

D gene: TRBD2
clone size: -
J gene: TRBJ2-1
V gene: TRBV19
CDR3 protein: CASSHGPTSGDEQFF
CDR3 DNA: TGTGCCAGTAGCCATGGGCCTACTAGCGGGGATGAGCAGTTCTTC

D gene: -
clone size: -
J gene: TRBJ2-7
V gene: TRBV5-1
CDR3 protein: CASSFGTYSYEQYF
CDR3 DNA: TGCGCCAGCAGCTTTGGGACTTATTCCTACGAGCAGTACTTC

D gene: -
clone size: -
J gene: TRBJ2-1
V gene: TRBV28
CDR3 protein: CASSSGQIYNEQFF
CDR3 DNA: TGTGCCAGCAGCTCAGGACAGATCTACAATGAGCAGTTCTTC

D gene: -
clone size: -
J gene: TRBJ2-2
V gene: TRBV9
CDR3 protein: CASSVVGVSANTGELFF
CDR3 DNA: TGTGCCAGCAGCGTAGTTGGTGTCAGCGCGAACACCGGGGAGCTGTTTTTT

D gene: -
clone size: -
J gene: TRBJ2-4
V gene: TRBV11-2
CDR3 protein: CASSLMWGDKNIQYF
CDR3 DNA: TGTGCCAGCAGCTTAATGTGGGGCGACAAAAACATTCAGTACTTC

D gene: -
clone size: -
J gene: TRBJ1-2
V gene: TRBV19
CDR3 protein: CASRDESGLYTF
CDR3 DNA: TGTGCCAGTAGGGATGAATCCGGACTCTACACCTTC

D gene: TRBD1
clone size: once
J gene: TRBJ2-7
V gene: TRBV29-1
CDR3 protein: CSATDRGSVYEQYF
CDR3 DNA: TGCAGCGCTACGGACAGGGGCAGTGTCTACGAGCAGTACTTC

D gene: -
clone size: -
J gene: TRBJ2-7
V gene: TRBV5-5
CDR3 protein: CASSYAASREQYF
CDR3 DNA: TGTGCCAGCAGCTATGCGGCTTCAAGGGAGCAGTACTTC

D gene: TRBD2
clone size: -
J gene: TRBJ2-3
V gene: TRBV27
CDR3 protein: CATLERGVLTDTQYF
CDR3 DNA: TGTGCCACCTTAGAGCGGGGGGTCCTCACAGATACGCAGTATTTT

D gene: TRBD1
clone size: -
J gene: TRBJ1-1
V gene: TRBV5-8
CDR3 protein: CASSYGQGILAFF
CDR3 DNA: TGTGCCAGCAGCTACGGACAGGGCATTCTGGCTTTCTTT

D gene: -
clone size: once
J gene: TRBJ2-7
V gene: TRBV29-1
CDR3 protein: CSVDKSGSYEQYF
CDR3 DNA: TGCAGCGTTGATAAGTCAGGGTCCTACGAGCAGTACTTC

D gene: -
clone size: -
J gene: TRBJ2-7
V gene: TRBV6-5
CDR3 protein: CASSYSFPGYEQYF
CDR3 DNA: TGTGCCAGCAGTTACTCTTTCCCAGGCTACGAGCAGTACTTC

D gene: TRBD2
clone size: -
J gene: TRBJ2-7
V gene: TRBV6-6
CDR3 protein: CASSYTGTTSYEQYF
CDR3 DNA: TGTGCCAGCAGTTACACCGGGACTACTTCCTACGAGCAGTACTTC

D gene: TRBD1
clone size: -
J gene: TRBJ1-5
V gene: TRBV9
CDR3 protein: CASSARQGVQPQHF
CDR3 DNA: TGTGCCAGCAGCGCCCGACAGGGAGTCCAGCCCCAGCATTTT

D gene: -
clone size: few
J gene: TRBJ1-6
V gene: TRBV6-1
CDR3 protein: CASSDRDNSPLHF
CDR3 DNA: TGTGCCAGCAGTGACAGGGATAATTCACCCCTCCACTTT

D gene: TRBD1
clone size: -
J gene: TRBJ2-7
V gene: TRBV10-3
CDR3 protein: CAIGTGYEQYF
CDR3 DNA: TGTGCCATCGGGACAGGGTACGAGCAGTACTTC

D gene: -
clone size: -
J gene: TRBJ2-1
V gene: TRBV4-1
CDR3 protein: CASSPRTAYNEQFF
CDR3 DNA: TGCGCCAGCAGCCCCCGGACTGCATACAATGAGCAGTTCTTC

D gene: -
clone size: -
J gene: TRBJ2-7
V gene: TRBV28
CDR3 protein: CASSPGLGEQYF
CDR3 DNA: TGTGCCAGCAGTCCCGGACTGGGGGAGCAGTACTTC

D gene: -
clone size: few
J gene: TRBJ2-5
V gene: TRBV4-3
CDR3 protein: CASSPLGGYQETQYF
CDR3 DNA: TGCGCCAGCAGCCCACTAGGAGGGTACCAAGAGACCCAGTACTTC